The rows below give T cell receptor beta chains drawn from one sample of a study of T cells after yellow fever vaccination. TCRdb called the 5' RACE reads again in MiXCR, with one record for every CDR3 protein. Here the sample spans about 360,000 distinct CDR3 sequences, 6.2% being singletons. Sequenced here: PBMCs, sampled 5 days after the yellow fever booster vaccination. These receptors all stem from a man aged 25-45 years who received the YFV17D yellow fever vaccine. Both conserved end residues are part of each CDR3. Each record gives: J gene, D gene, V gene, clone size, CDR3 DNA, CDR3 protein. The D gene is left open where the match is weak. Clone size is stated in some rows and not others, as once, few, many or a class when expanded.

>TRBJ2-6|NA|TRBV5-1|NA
TGCGCCAGCAGCTTGGAAGCCGGTACTGGGGCCAACGTCCTGACTTTC
CASSLEAGTGANVLTF
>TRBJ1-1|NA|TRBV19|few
TGTGCCAGTAGTGCCGGACAGCACACTGAAGCTTTCTTT
CASSAGQHTEAFF
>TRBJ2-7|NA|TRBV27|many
TGTGCCAGCAGTCCGGCGCAGGGTAGCCACGAGCAGTACTTC
CASSPAQGSHEQYF
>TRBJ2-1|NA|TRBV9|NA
TGTGCCAGCAGCAGGGGGGGTAGAAGTTCCTACAATGAGCAGTTCTTC
CASSRGGRSSYNEQFF
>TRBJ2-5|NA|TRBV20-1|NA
TGCAGTGCTAGAGGAGGGTCGGACAGCGATACACCCCAAGAGACCCAGTACTTC
CSARGGSDSDTPQETQYF
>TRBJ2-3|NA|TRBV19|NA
TGTGCCAGTAGTAGGTCAACTTTGGGGACAGATACGCAGTATTTT
CASSRSTLGTDTQYF
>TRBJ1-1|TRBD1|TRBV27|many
TGTGCCAGCAGTTTAAGGGGACAGGTCGAAGCTTTCTTT
CASSLRGQVEAFF
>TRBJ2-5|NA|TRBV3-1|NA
TGTGCCAGCAGCCAGTACGGGGAAGAGACCCAGTACTTC
CASSQYGEETQYF
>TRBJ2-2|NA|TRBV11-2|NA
TGTGCCAGCAGCCGCAAGGGATCAGACACCGGGGAGCTGTTTTTT
CASSRKGSDTGELFF
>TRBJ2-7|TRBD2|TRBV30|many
TGTGCCTGGAGGGTAGCGGGAGGGACGCCGGACGAGCAGTACTTC
CAWRVAGGTPDEQYF
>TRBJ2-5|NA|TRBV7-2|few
TGTGCCAGCAGCCCCGACAGGAACCAAGAGACCCAGTACTTC
CASSPDRNQETQYF
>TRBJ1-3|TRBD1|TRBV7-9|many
TGTGCCAGCAGCCCGGTGGGACAGGGGTCGGGGAACACCATATATTTT
CASSPVGQGSGNTIYF
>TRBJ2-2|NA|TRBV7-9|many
TGTGCCAGCAGCTTACAGGGGGGATCCACCGGGGAGCTGTTTTTT
CASSLQGGSTGELFF
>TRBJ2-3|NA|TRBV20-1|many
TGCAGTGCTGAGGGACCGTCAAAAGGGGGTACGCAGTATTTT
CSAEGPSKGGTQYF
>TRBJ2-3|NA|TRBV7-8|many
TGTGCCAGCAGCCCGCAGCAAGATACGCAGTATTTT
CASSPQQDTQYF
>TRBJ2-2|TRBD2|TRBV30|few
TGTGCCTGGAGTCTGGGACTAGCGGGAGTTGTCGGGGAGCTGTTTTTT
CAWSLGLAGVVGELFF
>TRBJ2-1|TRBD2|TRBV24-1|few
TGTGCCACCAGTGATTCGACTAGCGGGAGGGCTGGGTACAATGAGCAGTTCTTC
CATSDSTSGRAGYNEQFF
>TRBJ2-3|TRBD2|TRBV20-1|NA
TGCAGTGTAGAGCGGGAGGGAACAGATACGCAGTATTTT
CSVEREGTDTQYF
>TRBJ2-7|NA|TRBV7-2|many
TGTGCCAGCACGTCGTACGGCAGATCCTACGAGCAGTACTTC
CASTSYGRSYEQYF
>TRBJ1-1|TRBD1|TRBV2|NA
TGTGCCAGCAGAGACAGGGCAGCGGCTTTCTTT
CASRDRAAAFF
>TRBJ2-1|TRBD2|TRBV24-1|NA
TGTGCCACCGACCCCGGGACTAGCGCCTACAATGAGCAGTTCTTC
CATDPGTSAYNEQFF
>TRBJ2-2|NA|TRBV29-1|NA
TGCAGCGGGACAGCGAACACCGGGGAGCTGTTTTTT
CSGTANTGELFF
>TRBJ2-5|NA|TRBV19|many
TGTGCCAGTAGTCTCTTCGGGTTTCAAGAGACCCAGTACTTC
CASSLFGFQETQYF
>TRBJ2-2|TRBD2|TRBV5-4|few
TGTGCCAGCAGCAATACCGGGACTAGAACCGGGGAGCTGTTTTTT
CASSNTGTRTGELFF
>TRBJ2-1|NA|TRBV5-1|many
TGCGCCAGCAGCTTGGAGGGGGGCAATGAGCAGTTCTTC
CASSLEGGNEQFF
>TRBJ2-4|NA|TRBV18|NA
TGTGCCAGCTCACCACCGGAGTTAAGCAAAAACATTCAGTACTTC
CASSPPELSKNIQYF
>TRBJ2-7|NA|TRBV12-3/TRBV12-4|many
TGTGCCAGCAGGTCCGACCAGGGCCTAATCTACGAGCAGTACTTC
CASRSDQGLIYEQYF
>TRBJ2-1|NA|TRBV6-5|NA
TGTGCCAGCAGTTCGGACTATATTATCAATGAGCAGTTCTTC
CASSSDYIINEQFF
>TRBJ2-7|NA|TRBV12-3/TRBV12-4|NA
TGTGCCAGCAGTTTCGGGGCGAACCCCTACGAGCAGTACTTC
CASSFGANPYEQYF
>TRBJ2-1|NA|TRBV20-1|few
TGCAGTGCTAGAATATCTAGCACAAAAGGGGGTGAGCAGTTCTTC
CSARISSTKGGEQFF
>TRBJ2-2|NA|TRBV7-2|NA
TGTGCCAGCAACGTAGGGCTGGGGGAGCTGTTTTTT
CASNVGLGELFF
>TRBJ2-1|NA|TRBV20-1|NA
TGCAGTGGAACCGGACTGCGGTCCTACAATGAGCAGTTCTTC
CSGTGLRSYNEQFF
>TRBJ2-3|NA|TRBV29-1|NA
TGCAGCGTTGAAACAGGACTTCCCGGAGATACGCAGTATTTT
CSVETGLPGDTQYF
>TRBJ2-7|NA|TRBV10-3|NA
TGTGCCATCCGGGGGGGGACAGCGGAGAGCTCCTACGAGCAGTACTTC
CAIRGGTAESSYEQYF
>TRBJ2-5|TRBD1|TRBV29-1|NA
TGCAGCGTTGAGCTTGGACAGGGTGAGACCCAGTACTTC
CSVELGQGETQYF
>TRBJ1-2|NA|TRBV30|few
TGTGCCTGGAGTGTACCCTACTGGGGCTACACCTTC
CAWSVPYWGYTF
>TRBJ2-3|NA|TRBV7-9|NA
TGTGCCAGCGAAGAGGCAGATACGCAGTATTTT
CASEEADTQYF
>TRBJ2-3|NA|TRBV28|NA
TGTGCCAGCACGAGCGACCACACAGATACGCAGTATTTT
CASTSDHTDTQYF
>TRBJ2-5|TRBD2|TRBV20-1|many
TGCAGTGCTAGAGCACTGATCACGGGACTAGCGACTGGGACCCAGTACTTC
CSARALITGLATGTQYF
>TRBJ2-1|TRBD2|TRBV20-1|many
TGCAGTGCTAGGGGGACTAGCGGGGGGCCCTACAATGAGCAGTTCTTC
CSARGTSGGPYNEQFF
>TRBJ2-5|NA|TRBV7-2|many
TGTGCCAGCAGCTTAGTGGAGGGGAGCGCTGAGACCCAGTACTTC
CASSLVEGSAETQYF
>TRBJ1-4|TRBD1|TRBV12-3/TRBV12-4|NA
TGTGCCAGCTCTGGGACAGGGAGTGAAAAACTGTTTTTT
CASSGTGSEKLFF
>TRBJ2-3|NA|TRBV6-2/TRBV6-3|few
TGTGCCAGCAGTTACTCGAGTCCTAAGGTCTGGAGGAAGAGCACAGATACGCAGTATTTT
CASSYSSPKVWRKSTDTQYF
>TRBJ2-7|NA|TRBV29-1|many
TGCAGCGGAGGCGCAGATTCCTACGAGCAGTACTTC
CSGGADSYEQYF
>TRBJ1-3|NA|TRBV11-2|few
TGTGCCAGCAGCTCCACGGTGAGCTCTGGAAACACCATATATTTT
CASSSTVSSGNTIYF
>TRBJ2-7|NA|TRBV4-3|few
TGCGCCAGCAGCCAAGAGCCGGGTCAGGCCTACGAGCAGTACTTC
CASSQEPGQAYEQYF
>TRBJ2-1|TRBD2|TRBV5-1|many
TGCGCCAGCAGCTTGGCTAGCGGGAGCCTCTCCTACAATGAGCAGTTCTTC
CASSLASGSLSYNEQFF
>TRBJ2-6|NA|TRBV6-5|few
TGTGCCAGCAGTTACCCCCAAATCTCTGGGGCCAACGTCCTGACTTTC
CASSYPQISGANVLTF
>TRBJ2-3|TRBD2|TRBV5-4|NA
TGTGCCAGCAGTCCGACCGGCGGGACTAGCGGGACGTTGGGTACGCAGTATTTT
CASSPTGGTSGTLGTQYF
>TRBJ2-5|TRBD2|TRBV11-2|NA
TGTGCCAGCAGCTCCCCAGCGGGAGGGAGAGAGACCCAGTACTTC
CASSSPAGGRETQYF
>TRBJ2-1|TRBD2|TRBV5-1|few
TGCGCCAGCAGCTTGTTGTCCCCGGGAGGCTCCTACAATGAGCAGTTCTTC
CASSLLSPGGSYNEQFF
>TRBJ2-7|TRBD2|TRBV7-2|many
TGTGCCAGCAGCTTATTGCCTAGCGGGACGAACGAGCAGTACTTC
CASSLLPSGTNEQYF
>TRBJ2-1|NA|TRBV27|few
TGTGCCACCTCCCGCAAAGGGGAGCAGTTCTTC
CATSRKGEQFF